This is a list of T cell receptor beta chains from one sample in a study of Ad26.COV2.S vaccination and SARS-CoV-2 variants. Here immunoSEQ multiplex PCR was the method, and the copy in TCRdb shows in-frame clones only, minus some. The sample yields some 330,000 clones, roughly 90% seen once. Sequencing used peripheral blood, obtained in a trial of Ad26.COV2.S vaccine versus placebo. All receptors come from a person aged 18-60 years who received the Ad26.COV2.S COVID-19 vaccine or a placebo. The CDR3 runs from the conserved cysteine through the conserved F or W. Each record gives: clone size, V gene, D gene, J gene, CDR3 protein, CDR3 DNA. A D gene is named only where the DNA matches it firmly. The size field is filled for only some rows; it gives once, few, many or a size class.

size: once
V: TRBV29-1
D: NA
J: TRBJ2-3
CDR3: CSVARALTDTQYF
DNA: TGCAGCGTTGCTAGAGCCCTCACAGATACGCAGTATTTT

size: NA
V: TRBV3-1/TRBV3-2
D: NA
J: TRBJ1-1
CDR3: CASSQDSIAAGEAFF
DNA: TGTGCCAGCAGCCAAGATTCTATCGCTGCCGGTGAAGCTTTCTTT

size: once
V: TRBV19
D: TRBD1
J: TRBJ1-2
CDR3: CASSVNRDRSNYGYTF
DNA: TGTGCCAGTAGTGTGAACCGGGACAGATCTAACTATGGCTACACCTTC

size: NA
V: TRBV5-4
D: NA
J: TRBJ2-7
CDR3: CASSLVGSHDPYEQYF
DNA: TGTGCCAGCAGCTTGGTGGGCAGCCACGATCCCTACGAGCAGTACTTC

size: NA
V: TRBV7-2
D: NA
J: TRBJ2-5
CDR3: CASSFAGTGETQYF
DNA: TGTGCCAGCAGCTTTGCGGGGACGGGGGAGACCCAGTACTTC

size: NA
V: TRBV11-3
D: NA
J: TRBJ1-5
CDR3: CASKEWRPQHF
DNA: TGTGCCAGCAAGGAATGGCGGCCCCAGCATTTT

size: NA
V: TRBV6-2/TRBV6-3
D: TRBD2
J: TRBJ2-5
CDR3: CASSLRPSGIHIETQYF
DNA: TGTGCCAGCAGCCTCCGCCCTAGCGGGATCCACATCGAGACCCAGTACTTC

size: NA
V: TRBV6-4
D: NA
J: TRBJ2-1
CDR3: CASSEFENSYNEQFF
DNA: TGTGCCAGCAGTGAGTTCGAGAACTCCTACAATGAGCAGTTCTTC

size: NA
V: TRBV4-3
D: NA
J: TRBJ1-4
CDR3: CASSQGLRGRTNEKLFF
DNA: TGCGCCAGCAGCCAAGGCTTGAGGGGTAGGACTAATGAAAAACTGTTTTTT

size: NA
V: TRBV12-3/TRBV12-4
D: NA
J: TRBJ1-1
CDR3: CASSLGQGPEAFF
DNA: TGTGCCAGCAGTTTAGGGCAGGGACCTGAAGCTTTCTTT

size: NA
V: TRBV6-2/TRBV6-3
D: NA
J: TRBJ1-1
CDR3: CASSALLPEAFF
DNA: TGTGCCAGCAGTGCCCTATTACCTGAAGCTTTCTTT

size: NA
V: TRBV9
D: NA
J: TRBJ2-3
CDR3: CASSSGAGVDVDTQYF
DNA: TGTGCCAGCAGCTCCGGTGCAGGAGTCGATGTGGATACGCAGTATTTT

size: NA
V: TRBV19
D: NA
J: TRBJ2-3
CDR3: CASSIEVIEGDTQYF
DNA: TGTGCCAGTAGTATAGAGGTAATCGAGGGAGATACGCAGTATTTT

size: once
V: TRBV9
D: NA
J: TRBJ2-1
CDR3: CASSPTGGEQFF
DNA: TGTGCCAGCAGCCCCACCGGAGGGGAGCAGTTCTTC

size: NA
V: TRBV10-3
D: NA
J: TRBJ1-1
CDR3: CATRGNTEAFF
DNA: TGTGCCACCCGGGGGAACACTGAAGCTTTCTTT

size: few
V: TRBV28
D: NA
J: TRBJ1-6
CDR3: CASNPLFFRDANSPLHF
DNA: TGTGCCAGCAATCCCCTCTTTTTCCGGGACGCGAATTCACCCCTCCACTTT

size: NA
V: TRBV6-6
D: NA
J: TRBJ1-6
CDR3: CASSYGQYNSPLHF
DNA: TGTGCCAGCAGTTATGGACAATATAATTCACCCCTCCACTTT

size: NA
V: TRBV5-6
D: NA
J: TRBJ2-2
CDR3: CASSLPDLIGELFF
DNA: TGTGCCAGCAGCTTGCCGGACCTAATCGGGGAGCTGTTTTTT

size: NA
V: TRBV19
D: TRBD2
J: TRBJ2-4
CDR3: CASTPGTSGTAKNIQYF
DNA: TGTGCCAGTACCCCCGGGACTAGCGGAACGGCCAAAAACATTCAGTACTTC

size: NA
V: TRBV28
D: NA
J: TRBJ1-2
CDR3: CASSVRGGPPHTF
DNA: TGTGCCAGCAGTGTCCGGGGGGGGCCTCCTCACACCTTC

size: NA
V: TRBV29-1
D: NA
J: TRBJ2-3
CDR3: CSVTVPPNTQYF
DNA: TGCAGCGTAACGGTCCCGCCAAATACGCAGTATTTT

size: NA
V: TRBV21-1
D: NA
J: TRBJ1-5
CDR3: CASSKGQVSNQPQHF
DNA: TGTGCCAGCAGCAAAGGACAGGTTAGCAATCAGCCCCAGCATTTT

size: few
V: TRBV14
D: NA
J: TRBJ1-2
CDR3: CASSQAGGAAINYGYTF
DNA: TGTGCCAGCAGCCAAGCAGGCGGGGCAGCTATTAACTATGGCTACACCTTC

size: NA
V: TRBV6-5
D: NA
J: TRBJ1-5
CDR3: CASSLQWEGQPQHF
DNA: TGTGCCAGCAGTCTCCAGTGGGAGGGGCAGCCCCAGCATTTT

size: NA
V: TRBV5-5
D: NA
J: TRBJ1-1
CDR3: CASSAEGRNTEAFF
DNA: TGTGCCAGCAGCGCGGAGGGCCGGAACACTGAAGCTTTCTTT

size: NA
V: TRBV9
D: NA
J: TRBJ2-4
CDR3: CASSVDLASVGRYF
DNA: TGTGCCAGCAGCGTAGATCTAGCTAGCGTGGGGCGGTACTTC

size: NA
V: TRBV9
D: NA
J: TRBJ2-7
CDR3: CASSEGGGPPYEQYF
DNA: TGTGCCAGCAGCGAGGGGGGGGGACCCCCTTATGAGCAGTACTTC

size: NA
V: TRBV6-6
D: NA
J: TRBJ1-5
CDR3: CASSYSKTGWPQHF
DNA: TGTGCCAGCAGTTACTCTAAAACCGGGTGGCCCCAGCATTTT